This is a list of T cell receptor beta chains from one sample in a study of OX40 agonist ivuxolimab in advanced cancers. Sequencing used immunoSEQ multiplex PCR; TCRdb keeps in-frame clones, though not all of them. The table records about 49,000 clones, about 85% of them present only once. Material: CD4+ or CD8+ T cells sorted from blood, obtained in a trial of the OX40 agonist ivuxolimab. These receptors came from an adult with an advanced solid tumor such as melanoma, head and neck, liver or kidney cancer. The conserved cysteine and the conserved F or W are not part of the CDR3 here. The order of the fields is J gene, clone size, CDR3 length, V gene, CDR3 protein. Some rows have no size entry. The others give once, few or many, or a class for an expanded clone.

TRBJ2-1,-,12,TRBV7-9,ASSLASSGGAEF
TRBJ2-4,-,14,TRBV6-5,ASSYSKGTGKNIQY
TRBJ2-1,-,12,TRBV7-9,ASFPLSSYNEQF
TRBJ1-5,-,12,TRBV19,ASSGDLSNQPQH
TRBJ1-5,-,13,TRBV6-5,ASSRQLNPGQPQH
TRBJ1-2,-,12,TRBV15,ATSRETGRDGYT
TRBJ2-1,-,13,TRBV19,ASSIVVRGGNEQF
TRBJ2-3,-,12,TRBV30,AWSVAAGGDTQY
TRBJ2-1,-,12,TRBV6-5,ASSYGTGHNEQF
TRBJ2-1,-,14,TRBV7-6,ASSLALGSSYNEQF
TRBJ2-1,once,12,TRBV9,ASSGSGPYNEQF
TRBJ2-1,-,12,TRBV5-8,ASNGRGAYNEQF
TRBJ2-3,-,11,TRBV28,ASSPPWPNTQY
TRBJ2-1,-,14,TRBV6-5,ASSYSGGVSYNEQF
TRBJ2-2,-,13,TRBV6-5,ASRAPGYNTGELF
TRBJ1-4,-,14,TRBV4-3,ASSQDGGEANEKLF
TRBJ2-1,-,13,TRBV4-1,ASSRGTARVGEQF
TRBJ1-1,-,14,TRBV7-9,ASSSSDRGLNTEAF
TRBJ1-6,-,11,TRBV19,ASSTVQDSPLH
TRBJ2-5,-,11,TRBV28,ASTPQGGETQY
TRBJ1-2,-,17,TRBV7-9,ASSSTTDPGQGINYGYT
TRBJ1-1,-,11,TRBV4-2,ASSQVGVPEAF
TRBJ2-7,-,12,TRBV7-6,ASSRGQGTYEQY
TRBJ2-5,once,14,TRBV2,ASSEWLGRGQETQY
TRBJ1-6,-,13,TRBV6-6,ASSYSAGVNSPLH
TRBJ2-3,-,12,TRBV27,ASSPGTSTDTQY
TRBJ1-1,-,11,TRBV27,ASSLGVGTEAF
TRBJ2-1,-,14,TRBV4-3,ASSQDKAGGRNEQF
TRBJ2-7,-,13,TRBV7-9,ASSSPGGVDYEQY
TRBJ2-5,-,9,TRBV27,ASSTQETQY
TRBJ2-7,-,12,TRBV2,ASSESGGAYEQY